Listed below are T cell receptor beta chains from one sample, sequenced in a study of T-cell reconstitution after alpha-beta-depleted transplantation in children. TCRdb reprocessed the PCR reads via MiXCR and lists one record per CDR3 protein. The sample consists of approximately 800,000 distinct CDR3 sequences, roughly 15% of them appearing once. The sample here was PBMCs, mostly from graft donor cells, taken 360 days after TCRalphabeta/CD19-depleted stem cell transplant. Receptors originate from a male patient between 10 and 17 years old who had a stem cell transplant for acute lymphoblastic leukemia, so the T cells may come from the graft donor. Both conserved end residues are part of each CDR3. D genes are given only for firm matches. Part of the rows lack a size; the others show once, few, many or a class for expanded clones.

NA	TRBV9	TRBJ2-7	TRBD2	CASSDNPAAGVSYEQYF	TGTGCCAGCAGCGACAACCCGGCGGCGGGAGTTTCCTACGAGCAGTACTTC
NA	TRBV30	TRBJ2-7	TRBD2	CASDRGRTSGTPYEQYF	TGTGCCTCTGACAGGGGGAGGACTAGCGGGACACCCTACGAGCAGTACTTC
NA	TRBV20-1	TRBJ1-2	NA	CSANRAAYGYTF	TGCAGTGCAAACAGGGCGGCCTATGGCTACACCTTC
NA	TRBV4-1	TRBJ2-2	NA	CASRSGHTGELFF	TGCGCCAGCAGAAGCGGGCACACCGGGGAGCTGTTTTTT
many	TRBV7-9	TRBJ1-4	TRBD1	CASSSRRDRENEKLFF	TGTGCCAGCAGCAGCCGACGGGACAGGGAAAATGAAAAACTGTTTTTT
few	TRBV18	TRBJ2-1	TRBD2	CASSLPWTSGRRDYNEQFF	TGTGCCAGCTCACTACCGTGGACTAGCGGGAGGAGGGACTACAATGAGCAGTTCTTC
few	TRBV10-3	TRBJ2-1	TRBD2	CAISDGLAGGYEQFF	TGTGCCATCAGTGATGGTCTAGCGGGAGGGTATGAGCAGTTCTTC
NA	TRBV9	TRBJ2-7	NA	CASSVAATRPSYEQYF	TGTGCCAGCAGCGTAGCGGCCACTCGACCCTCCTACGAGCAGTACTTC
NA	TRBV4-1	TRBJ2-7	NA	CASSQDGPDRSYEQYF	TGCGCCAGCAGCCAAGATGGACCCGACCGGTCCTACGAGCAGTACTTC
few	TRBV2	TRBJ2-3	NA	CASSEAWGFGTDTQYF	TGTGCCAGCAGTGAAGCGTGGGGCTTTGGCACAGATACGCAGTATTTT
many	TRBV7-9	TRBJ2-3	NA	CASSSRPSTDTQYF	TGTGCCAGCAGTTCAAGACCCTCCACAGATACGCAGTATTTT
few	TRBV7-6	TRBJ1-2	TRBD1	CASSSTGADYGYTF	TGTGCCAGCAGCTCTACAGGGGCGGATTATGGCTACACCTTC
NA	TRBV24-1	TRBJ2-3	NA	CATSDRDKASTDTQYF	TGTGCCACCAGTGACCGGGACAAAGCAAGCACAGATACGCAGTATTTT
NA	TRBV7-9	TRBJ2-2	NA	CARARGDGNTGELFF	TGTGCCAGGGCACGGGGAGATGGAAACACCGGGGAGCTGTTTTTT
NA	TRBV27	TRBJ2-4	TRBD1	CASSYTGGAYIQYF	TGTGCCAGCAGTTATACAGGGGGCGCATACATTCAGTACTTC
medium-sized	TRBV4-1	TRBJ2-1	NA	CASSQDYNEQFF	TGCGCCAGCAGCCAGGACTACAATGAGCAGTTCTTC
NA	TRBV7-3	TRBJ2-2	NA	CASRLLGYTGELFF	TGTGCCAGCAGGCTTCTAGGGTACACCGGGGAGCTGTTTTTT
many	TRBV4-3	TRBJ2-3	TRBD2	CASSHYSGPSTDTQYF	TGCGCCAGCAGCCATTATAGCGGGCCTAGCACAGATACGCAGTATTTT
few	TRBV4-1	TRBJ2-7	NA	CASSQDWPAYEQYF	TGCGCCAGCAGCCAAGATTGGCCTGCCTACGAGCAGTACTTC
NA	TRBV20-1	TRBJ1-2	NA	CSATSGFTYGYTF	TGCAGTGCTACCTCGGGGTTTACCTATGGCTACACCTTC
few	TRBV20-1	TRBJ2-5	NA	CSARDFTGYQETQYF	TGCAGTGCTAGAGATTTCACGGGATACCAAGAGACCCAGTACTTC
many	TRBV27	TRBJ2-7	TRBD1	CASSYRDRGAEQYF	TGTGCCAGCAGTTACCGGGACAGGGGTGCCGAGCAGTACTTC
NA	TRBV20-1	TRBJ1-2	NA	CSARGDQWGYTF	TGCAGTGCTAGGGGGGACCAGTGGGGCTACACCTTC
few	TRBV7-2	TRBJ1-5	NA	CASSLVSGLNQPQHF	TGTGCCAGCAGCTTAGTGTCAGGGCTTAATCAGCCCCAGCATTTT
few	TRBV5-1	TRBJ1-1	NA	CASSLARPGEAFF	TGCGCCAGCAGCTTGGCCCGGCCCGGTGAAGCTTTCTTT
few	TRBV3-1	TRBJ2-7	TRBD2	CASSPGWGRGIYEQYF	TGTGCCAGCAGCCCCGGGTGGGGGAGGGGTATCTACGAGCAGTACTTC
few	TRBV5-1	TRBJ2-7	NA	CASSYLRDRAYEQYF	TGCGCCAGCAGTTATCTCCGGGACCGTGCCTACGAGCAGTACTTC
few	TRBV9	TRBJ2-7	NA	CASSEGDLSYEQYF	TGTGCCAGCAGCGAGGGGGACCTTTCCTACGAGCAGTACTTC
few	TRBV7-2	TRBJ2-1	NA	CASSSTRRGAYEQFF	TGTGCCAGCAGCTCAACTAGAAGGGGTGCGTATGAGCAGTTCTTC
few	TRBV7-9	TRBJ1-1	NA	CASSYRPGLNTEAFF	TGTGCCAGCAGCTATCGGCCGGGGCTGAACACTGAAGCTTTCTTT
NA	TRBV29-1	TRBJ2-3	TRBD2	CSVVRWLRAGVRTDTQYF	TGCAGCGTTGTTCGTTGGCTGAGAGCGGGAGTACGTACAGATACGCAGTATTTT
few	TRBV6-2/TRBV6-3	TRBJ1-5	NA	CASRGAGLKERKPQHF	TGTGCCAGCAGGGGGGCTGGATTAAAAGAAAGGAAGCCCCAGCATTTT
NA	TRBV9	TRBJ2-7	NA	CASSVGVGTYEQYF	TGTGCCAGCAGCGTCGGCGTGGGGACCTACGAGCAGTACTTC
many	TRBV7-3	TRBJ1-5	NA	CASSLARGQPQHF	TGTGCCAGCAGCTTAGCACGAGGACAGCCCCAGCATTTT
few	TRBV12-3/TRBV12-4	TRBJ1-5	NA	CASSLPPGANQPQHF	TGTGCCAGCAGTTTACCCCCAGGGGCTAATCAGCCCCAGCATTTT
many	TRBV27	TRBJ2-1	TRBD2	CASSSGRLAGVYEQFF	TGTGCCAGCAGTTCCGGGAGACTAGCGGGAGTCTATGAGCAGTTCTTC
NA	TRBV5-4	TRBJ1-1	NA	CASSLLKLNTEAFF	TGTGCCAGCAGCTTGTTAAAGTTGAACACTGAAGCTTTCTTT
few	TRBV5-1	TRBJ2-7	TRBD1	CASSSQDRSSYEQYF	TGCGCCAGCAGCTCTCAGGACAGGAGCTCCTACGAGCAGTACTTC
many	TRBV9	TRBJ2-5	NA	CASSGGSGLDSVAQYF	TGTGCCAGCAGCGGGGGGAGTGGACTGGACTCCGTGGCCCAGTACTTC
NA	TRBV9	TRBJ2-1	TRBD2	CASSEAALAGEQFF	TGTGCCAGCAGCGAGGCGGCCCTAGCGGGTGAGCAGTTCTTC
NA	TRBV6-5	TRBJ2-3	TRBD1	CASTSDRARTDTQYF	TGTGCCAGCACTTCTGACAGGGCGAGAACAGATACGCAGTATTTT
NA	TRBV12-3/TRBV12-4	TRBJ1-1	NA	CASSLKIGGHPKGTEAFF	TGTGCCAGCAGTTTAAAGATAGGAGGACACCCCAAAGGGACTGAAGCTTTCTTT
NA	TRBV9	TRBJ2-7	TRBD1	CASSDGTGKYF	TGTGCCAGCAGCGACGGGACAGGGAAGTACTTC
many	TRBV7-2	TRBJ2-1	NA	CASSLGLARTNEQFF	TGTGCCAGCAGCTTAGGCCTAGCGCGAACCAATGAGCAGTTCTTC
many	TRBV29-1	TRBJ2-7	TRBD2	CSVVPSGSYEQYF	TGCAGCGTTGTGCCTAGCGGGTCCTACGAGCAGTACTTC
NA	TRBV19	TRBJ2-1	NA	CASTETGGGGRARNEQFF	TGTGCCAGTACCGAGACAGGGGGCGGCGGGAGGGCCCGCAATGAGCAGTTCTTC
few	TRBV20-1	TRBJ2-1	NA	CSAILLIYNEQFF	TGCAGTGCTATACTACTCATTTACAATGAGCAGTTCTTC
NA	TRBV6-1	TRBJ1-3	TRBD1	CASRPGTVSGNTIYF	TGTGCCAGCAGGCCTGGGACAGTTAGTGGAAACACCATATATTTT
few	TRBV19	TRBJ2-1	TRBD2	CASTAGGPFGNEQFF	TGTGCCAGTACCGCGGGAGGGCCTTTCGGCAATGAGCAGTTCTTC
few	TRBV27	TRBJ2-7	NA	CASSLYRGERGSYEQYF	TGTGCCAGCAGTTTATACAGGGGGGAGCGGGGATCCTACGAGCAGTACTTC
few	TRBV25-1	TRBJ2-4	TRBD2	CASRGGTSGKNIQYF	TGTGCCAGCAGGGGGGGGACTAGCGGTAAAAACATTCAGTACTTC
many	TRBV29-1	TRBJ2-3	NA	CSVAGLHTDTQYF	TGCAGCGTTGCTGGTCTGCACACAGATACGCAGTATTTT
NA	TRBV9	TRBJ2-5	NA	CASSVRPYQETQYF	TGTGCCAGCAGCGTACGCCCGTACCAAGAGACCCAGTACTTC
few	TRBV7-2	TRBJ2-1	TRBD2	CASSFRWGLAIHNEQFF	TGTGCCAGCAGCTTTAGGTGGGGACTAGCTATTCACAATGAGCAGTTCTTC
NA	TRBV7-2	TRBJ2-7	NA	CASSLSPGVFEQYF	TGTGCCAGCAGCTTATCTCCGGGAGTTTTCGAGCAGTACTTC
few	TRBV5-1	TRBJ1-4	NA	CASSFRWGNEKLFF	TGCGCCAGCAGCTTCAGGTGGGGTAATGAAAAACTGTTTTTT
NA	TRBV4-2	TRBJ1-5	NA	CASSQLEGYNQPQHF	TGTGCCAGCAGCCAGCTGGAGGGATACAATCAGCCCCAGCATTTT